The 31 T cell receptor beta chains presented below share a single source sample, sequenced in a study of T cells in tumors after PD-1 blockade. Clones were sequenced by immunoSEQ multiplex PCR, and TCRdb holds only the in-frame ones, with some missing. This sample has 14,000 or so clones, with roughly 85% found just once. Here the sequenced sample was PBMCs, taken after anti-PD-1 treatment. The receptors here all came from a human donor with basal cell carcinoma.

The chain combines TRBV2 with TRBJ2-5; the D is unclear. V was trimmed by 6 bases and J by 1 base, leaving 9 bases between them. The CDR3 runs 13 residues. In germline, CDR1 is SNHLY, CDR2 FYNNEI. The CDR3 nucleotides are TGTGCCAGCAGCCTCGAGACCCAAGAGACCCAGTACTTC. Amino acid sequence: CASSLETQETQYF. The whole variable domain, remainder taken from reference TRBV2 and TRBJ2-5, is EPEVTQTPSHQVTQMGQEVILRCVPISNHLYFYWYRQILGQKVEFLVSFYNNEISEKSEIFDDQFSVERPDGSNFTLKIRSTKLEDSAMYFCASSLETQETQYFGPGTRLLVL.

V is TRBV5-1 and J is TRBJ1-1; D might be TRBD1 (6 bases). Trimming shortened V by 4 bases and J by 5 bases, and 36 bases separated the two germline ends. Germline V CDR1 and CDR2: SGHRS, YFSETQ. The CDR3 runs to 21 residues. The chain's CDR3 is CASSRPGPRGTLKLSRTEAFF. Written as DNA, the CDR3 is TGCGCCAGCAGCCGTCCGGGACCTAGGGGGACACTGAAGCTTTCGAGAACTGAAGCTTTCTTT.

The chain carries TRBV19 and TRBJ2-3, with D perhaps TRBD2 (5 bases). Germline V lookup: CDR1 LNHDA, CDR2 SQIVND (reference sequence). The V gene lost 5 bases and the J gene lost 1 base, with 16 bases spanning the gap. CDR3 length: 16 residues. CDR3 bases: TGTGCCAGTAGTTTGCAGAGGGCAGGAGGCACAGATACGCAGTATTTT. As protein: CASSLQRAGGTDTQYF.

The chain combines TRBV5-6 with TRBJ2-5, with 9 bases that match TRBD2. There are 13 residues in the CDR3. J was trimmed by 4 bases and V by 5 bases; bases with no gene match: 3. CDR1 is SGHDT and CDR2 is YYEEEE in the germline V gene. The CDR3 bases are TGTGCCAGCAGTGGGGGACTAGCAGAGACCCAGTACTTC. Translating it yields CASSGGLAETQYF.

The rearrangement uses TRBV7-6 and TRBJ1-2; D is uncertain. The CDR3 consists of 13 residues. The germline V and J ends were trimmed by 5 bases and 8 bases, with 15 bases remaining between them. In germline, CDR1 is SGHVS, CDR2 FNYEAQ. The CDR3 is CASSPDRQRGYTF. In nucleotides, the CDR3 is TGTGCCAGCAGCCCTGACCGCCAACGGGGCTACACCTTC.

The V and J genes are TRBV9 and TRBJ1-4, with a tentative D call TRBD1 (6 bases). The ends were cut back, 4 bases at V and 8 bases at J, with 9 bases in the middle. This CDR3 region has 12 residues. Germline loops: CDR1 SGDLS, CDR2 YYNGEE. The DNA for the CDR3 is TGTGCCAGCAGCCGGCAGGGGGAAAAACTGTTTTTT. Encoded protein: CASSRQGEKLFF.

V usage is TRBV2 and J usage is TRBJ2-3; D gene uncertain. The CDR3 runs to 16 residues. CDR1 is SNHLY, CDR2 FYNNEI, per germline. V was trimmed by 1 base and J by 0 bases, leaving 11 bases between them. In DNA, the CDR3 is TGTGCCAGCAGTGAAGAAGTGTACAGTAGCACAGATACGCAGTATTTT. Residues: CASSEEVYSSTDTQYF.

This clone appeared once. The V and J genes are TRBV6-5 and TRBJ1-1; perhaps TRBD1 as D (5 bases). The CDR3 has 14 amino acids. Trimming shortened V by 6 bases and J by 4 bases, and 15 bases separated the two germline ends. The germline CDR1 and CDR2 sequences are MNHEY and SVGAGI. This CDR3 reads CASSLDGGITEAFF. In nucleotides, the CDR3 is TGTGCCAGCAGCCTAGATGGGGGGATCACTGAAGCTTTCTTT.

The chain combines TRBV9 with TRBJ2-5, with D unclear. This CDR3 spans 14 amino acids. Trimming stripped 3 bases from V and 5 bases from J, with 14 bases between. Germline CDR1 is SGDLS and CDR2 is YYNGEE. The CDR3: CASSAPTMGETQYF. The CDR3 coding sequence is TGTGCCAGCAGCGCTCCGACCATGGGGGAGACCCAGTACTTC.

Concerning this clone: Relative to the germline gene, one junction end is altered; a read error may explain this. The genes are TRBV18 and TRBJ2-1; D unresolved. The CDR3 runs 15 residues. The germline V gene has CDR1 KGHSH and CDR2 LQKENI. This CDR3 is CASSPPGKSFNEQFF. CDR3 DNA sequence: TGTGCCAGCTCACCACCGGGGAAATCCTTCAATGAGCAGTTCTTC.

This clone has a single count. The rearrangement links TRBV5-4 to TRBJ1-2; D is undetermined. V lost 0 bases and J lost 2, with 14 bases in between. Germline V gene lookup returns CDR1 SGHNT and CDR2 YYREEE (reference sequence). This CDR3 is built from 16 residues. CDR3 sequence: CASSLVQSFENYGYTF. As DNA, the CDR3 is TGTGCCAGCAGCTTGGTTCAATCCTTTGAAAACTATGGCTACACCTTC.

The rearrangement links TRBV24-1 to TRBJ2-5, with TRBD2 matching over 7 bases. This CDR3 is built from 17 residues. From germline, CDR1 is KGHDR and CDR2 SFDVKD. V was pared by 4 bases and J by 5 bases, with 15 bases of the junction left unmatched. The CDR3 DNA sequence: TGTGCCACCAGTGACCCCCTTCCTGGCGGGGGAAGCGAGACCCAGTACTTC. This gives the protein CATSDPLPGGGSETQYF.

The chain recombines TRBV9 with TRBJ1-2, with D unresolved. V dropped 1 base and J dropped 1 base, with 8 bases sitting between them. CDR1 is SGDLS and CDR2 is YYNGEE in the germline V gene. The CDR3 consists of 14 residues. The CDR3 DNA sequence: TGTGCCAGCAGCGTACAGATGGGTAACTATGGCTACACCTTC. Amino acid sequence: CASSVQMGNYGYTF.

The chain is built from TRBV2 and TRBJ2-1; TRBD1 might be the D (6 bases). The CDR3 runs 13 residues. The V end was cut by 10 bases, the J end by 2 bases, with 12 bases between. Germline-derived CDR1 and CDR2 are SNHLY and FYNNEI. Here the CDR3 reads CATQQGPYNEQFF. The CDR3 DNA reads TGTGCCACCCAACAGGGTCCCTACAATGAGCAGTTCTTC. The full variable domain, completed using reference TRBV2 and TRBJ2-1, is EPEVTQTPSHQVTQMGQEVILRCVPISNHLYFYWYRQILGQKVEFLVSFYNNEISEKSEIFDDQFSVERPDGSNFTLKIRSTKLEDSAMYFCATQQGPYNEQFFGPGTRLTVL.

The chain is built from TRBV3-1 (or the pseudogene TRBV3-2) and TRBJ2-1; no clear D gene. Germline CDR1 reads LGHDT; CDR2 reads YNNKEL (reference sequence). The V gene lost 0 bases and the J gene lost 4 bases, with 7 bases spanning the gap. CDR3 length: 14 amino acids. DNA of the CDR3: TGTGCCAGCAGCCAAGATTTAGGGTACAATGAGCAGTTCTTC. It codes for CASSQDLGYNEQFF.

V and J are TRBV9 and TRBJ1-1; no firm D call. CDR1 and CDR2 from the germline V gene are SGDLS and YYNGEE. The length of the CDR3 is 15 residues. The germline V and J ends were trimmed by 0 bases and 1 base, with 10 bases remaining between them. In DNA form, the CDR3 reads TGTGCCAGCAGCGTAGATGTCGCACGGAACACTGAAGCTTTCTTT. This encodes CASSVDVARNTEAFF.

CDR3 sequence: CASSQESYEQYF. CDR3 DNA sequence: TGTGCCAGCAGCCAGGAGTCCTACGAGCAGTACTTC. The chain has TRBV27 and TRBJ2-7; D remains unclear. Deletions cut 6 bases from V and 1 base from J, with 7 bases between. CDR3 length equals 12 residues. The germline gives CDR1 MNHEY, CDR2 SMNVEV (reference sequence).

V is TRBV11-3 and J is TRBJ2-7; D remains ambiguous. Trimming removed 5 bases at V and 0 bases at J, with 14 bases between. CDR1 and CDR2 (germline): SGHNT, YENEEA. There are 15 residues in the CDR3. CDR3: CASSLDGSSSYEQYF. The CDR3 DNA is TGTGCCAGCAGCCTGGACGGTTCAAGCTCCTACGAGCAGTACTTC.

The chain couples TRBV9 to TRBJ1-1; D uncertain. The CDR3 consists of 13 residues. V dropped 2 bases and J dropped 2 bases, with 7 bases sitting between them. The germline gives CDR1 SGDLS, CDR2 YYNGEE. The CDR3 DNA reads TGTGCCAGCAGCGTTTGGGGTAACACTGAAGCTTTCTTT. It specifies CASSVWGNTEAFF. Based on the CDR3 plus reference TRBV9 and TRBJ1-1, the full variable domain is DSGVTQTPKHLITATGQRVTLRCSPRSGDLSVYWYQQSLDQGLQFLIQYYNGEERAKGNILERFSAQQFPDLHSELNLSSLELGDSALYFCASSVWGNTEAFFGQGTRLTVV.

Only a few counts were recorded for this clone. The chain recombines TRBV5-6 with TRBJ2-7, with 13 bases matching TRBD2. V was pared by 6 bases and J by 2 bases, with 14 bases of the junction left unmatched. Germline V gene lookup returns CDR1 SGHDT and CDR2 YYEEEE. The CDR3 runs to 18 residues. CDR3 in DNA: TGTGCCAGCAACCCCGGCCACTTACTAGCGGGAGGGCCCTACGAGCAGTACTTC. Its protein is CASNPGHLLAGGPYEQYF.

V gene TRBV7-3 combines with J gene TRBJ1-2; D not certain. This CDR3 contains 13 residues. CDR1 is SGHTA, CDR2 FQGTGA, per germline. V dropped 2 bases and J dropped 1 base, with 5 bases sitting between them. The CDR3 region is CASSLDLNYGYTF. The CDR3 DNA sequence: TGTGCCAGCAGCTTAGACCTTAACTATGGCTACACCTTC.

The V and J genes are TRBV19 and TRBJ1-3; D perhaps matches TRBD1 (6 bases). The V end lost 5 bases, the J end lost 11 bases, and 16 bases lay between the germline ends. There are 13 residues in the CDR3. Germline values: CDR1 LNHDA, CDR2 SQIVND (reference sequence). The CDR3 nucleotides are TGTGCCAGTAGTCCAGGCCAGGGGCAAGCCATATATTTT. This gives the protein CASSPGQGQAIYF.

This clone has only one observation. This sequence joins TRBV24-1 and TRBJ2-1, with 8 bases fitting TRBD2. This CDR3 is built from 17 residues. Germline CDR1 KGHDR, CDR2 SFDVKD. The trim removed 3 bases at V and 1 base at J, leaving 7 bases unmatched. CDR3 region: CATSDTGGLGSYNEQFF. The DNA of the CDR3 is TGTGCCACCAGTGATACGGGAGGGCTAGGATCCTACAATGAGCAGTTCTTC.

This chain links TRBV4-2 with TRBJ2-7; D may match TRBD1 or TRBD2 (5 bases each). CDR1 LGHNA and CDR2 YNFKEQ come from the germline V gene. V shed 0 bases and J shed 6 bases, with 6 bases lying between them. The CDR3 spans 12 residues. The CDR3 DNA is TGTGCCAGCAGCCAAGAGGGGGTCGAGCAGTACTTC. Amino acids: CASSQEGVEQYF.

V usage is TRBV29-1 and J usage is TRBJ1-6; D unresolved. Germline V CDR1 and CDR2: SQVTM, ANQGSEA. The V and J ends lost 4 bases and 8 bases respectively, with 12 bases between them. The CDR3 sequence is 13 residues long. CDR3 loop: CSVARRVDSPLHF. In nucleotides, the CDR3 is TGCAGCGTTGCTCGCAGAGTGGATTCACCCCTCCACTTT.

DNA for the CDR3: TGTGCCAGCAGGACTAGCGCACAAGAGACCCAGTACTTC. Translating it yields CASRTSAQETQYF. The gene calls are TRBV12-3 or TRBV12-4 and TRBJ2-5; 8 bases match TRBD2. J was trimmed by 2 bases and V by 6 bases; bases with no gene match: 2. The CDR3 loop spans 13 amino acids.

V and J are TRBV7-2 and TRBJ1-4; weak D call: TRBD1 (5 bases). The CDR3 covers 15 residues. Germline assignment: CDR1 SGHTA and CDR2 FQGNSA. V was clipped by 0 bases and J by 8 bases, with 13 bases between them. CDR3 in amino acids: CASSLAAGYQEKLFF. CDR3 nucleotide sequence: TGTGCCAGCAGCTTAGCTGCAGGGTATCAAGAAAAACTGTTTTTT.

The genes are TRBV6-5 and TRBJ1-6; 7 nucleotides match TRBD1. The ends lost 7 bases at V and 4 bases at J; junction bases unmatched: 7. The CDR3 is made up of 15 amino acids. The germline gives CDR1 MNHEY, CDR2 SVGAGI. The CDR3 is CASTRTGYYNSPLHF. The CDR3 nucleotides are TGTGCCAGCACGCGGACAGGATATTATAATTCACCCCTCCACTTT.

The chain joins TRBV5-5 to TRBJ2-3, with D tentatively TRBD2 (6 bases). V shed 1 base and J shed 5 bases, with 14 bases lying between them. This CDR3 has 15 amino acids. The V gene's germline CDR1 is SGHKS and CDR2 YYEKEE (reference sequence). The CDR3 coding sequence is TGTGCCAGCAGCTTGCCAGCGGGCCTTAAAGATACGCAGTATTTT. It yields the protein CASSLPAGLKDTQYF.

The chain couples TRBV12-3 or TRBV12-4 to TRBJ1-5; 7 bases align to TRBD1. With V trimmed by 7 bases and J by 6 bases, 6 bases remained unmatched. The CDR3 spans 13 residues. CDR3 sequence reads: CASTDRAVQPQHF. The CDR3 nucleotides are TGTGCCAGCACCGACAGGGCGGTTCAGCCCCAGCATTTT.

This chain connects TRBV5-4 to TRBJ2-7; perhaps TRBD2 as D (6 bases). Trimming cost V 2 bases and J 7 bases, with 10 bases left between them. Germline values: CDR1 SGHNT, CDR2 YYREEE (reference sequence). The CDR3 is 12 amino acids. The CDR3 DNA reads as TGTGCCAGCAGCTTCGGGGGAGGTGAGCAGTACTTC. Its translation is CASSFGGGEQYF.